This T cell receptor (beta chain) was profiled in a study of blood T cell repertoires in COVID-19. The overall study: Collection of acute and convalescent COVID-19 samples took place in the United States, Italy and Spain. PBMCs, B-cell-depleted T cells, or T cells provided the cDNA or gDNA that made up the material.

V dropped 6 bases and J dropped 0 bases, with 6 bases sitting between them. Germline values: CDR1 MNHEY, CDR2 SVGAGI. This CDR3 contains 13 residues. Clones were sequenced by immunoSEQ multiplex PCR, and TCRdb holds only the in-frame ones, with some missing. The data hold fewer than 65,000 clones, with about 88% observed a single time. Input material: peripheral blood. This sequence was found in a human donor in a cohort sampled during active COVID-19. This chain uses TRBV6-5 with TRBJ2-1; no reliable D call. The CDR3 sequence is CASRASSYNEQFF. The CDR3 bases are TGTGCCAGCAGGGCTAGCTCCTACAATGAGCAGTTCTTC.